This record concerns one T cell receptor beta chain sequence. Its specificity is not known. The data derive from a study of response to subunit inactivated influenza vaccine. The CDR3 is made up of 16 amino acids. Per the germline V gene, CDR1 is KGHSH and CDR2 is LQKENI. V was pared by 1 base and J by 6 bases, with 9 bases of the junction left unmatched. TCRdb processed the RT-PCR reads anew with MiXCR; each CDR3 protein has one entry. This table holds 530,000 or so distinct CDR3 sequences, less than 30% found once. Study outcomes and limitations: Authors suggested seasonal influenza vaccinations each recruit few new T cells.

V and J are TRBV18 and TRBJ2-3, with 8 positions matching TRBD2. The receptor comes from a man between 45 and 60 years old who received an inactivated influenza vaccine. The material was CD4+ T cells sorted from PBMCs, obtained more than 4 days after vaccination. This chain's CDR3 is CASSPLTARGRDTQYF. In DNA form, the CDR3 reads TGTGCCAGCTCACCACTAACCGCCCGCGGGAGGGATACGCAGTATTTT. The complete variable domain, with remaining parts taken from reference TRBV18 and TRBJ2-3, reads NAGVMQNPRHLVRRRGQEARLRCSPMKGHSHVYWYRQLPEEGLKFMVYLQKENIIDESGMPKERFSAEFPKEGPSILRIQQVVRGDSAAYFCASSPLTARGRDTQYFGPGTRLTVL.